This TCR beta chain was captured by sequencing in a study of T cells after yellow fever vaccination. Overall study findings and caveats: Reappearance after the booster was seen for most primary-vaccination clones, at approximately 97% CD4 and 88% CD8. The appearance of a small share of clonotypes in both CD4 and CD8 compartments was observed.

By 5'RACE template switching, TCR cDNA was produced, with a universal primer site and UMIs added in the process. TCRdb redid the calling of the 5' RACE reads with MiXCR, one entry per CDR3 protein. The repertoire holds 400,000 or so distinct CDR3 sequences, with about 6.2% as singletons. This clonotype has just a few counts. Its target is unknown. This CDR3 comprises 15 residues. Germline V gene data show CDR1 as DFQATT and CDR2 as SNEGSKA (reference sequence). Between the trimmed V and J ends, which lost 6 bases and 0 bases, there was a span of 17 bases. Sequencing used PBMCs, obtained 5 days after the yellow fever booster vaccination. The genes are TRBV20-1 and TRBJ1-2; D uncertain. The TCR was taken from a man aged 30-40 years who received the YFV17D yellow fever vaccine. In DNA, the CDR3 is TGCAGTGCCCGGGCGTGGTCACCAACTAACTATGGCTACACCTTC. Translation: CSARAWSPTNYGYTF.